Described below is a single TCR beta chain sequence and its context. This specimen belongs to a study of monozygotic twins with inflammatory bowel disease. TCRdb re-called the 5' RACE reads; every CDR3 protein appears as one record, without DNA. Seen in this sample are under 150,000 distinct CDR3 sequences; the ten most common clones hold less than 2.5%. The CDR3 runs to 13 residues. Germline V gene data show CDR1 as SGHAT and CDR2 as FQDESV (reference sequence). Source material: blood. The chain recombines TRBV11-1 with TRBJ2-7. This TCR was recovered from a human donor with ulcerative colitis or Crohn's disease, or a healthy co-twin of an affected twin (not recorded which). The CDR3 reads CASSLSGTYEQYF.